These 4 T cell receptor beta chains came from one sample sequenced in a study of tumor-infiltrating lymphocytes in primary liver carcinoma. RNA and DNA were co-extracted from 20-30 mg of unsorted bulk tissue. Total RNA (around 500 ng) served as template for TCR beta cDNA synthesis primed by a constant-region primer. Three-round nested multiplex PCR performed with slightly modified ARM-PCR produced the TCR beta libraries. Each of the first two PCR rounds ran roughly 9 cycles with TRBV1-TRBV30 forward and C-beta reverse primers. TCRdb ran MiXCR on the multiplex PCR reads and lists one entry per CDR3 protein. The sample yields fewer than 200,000 distinct CDR3 sequences, about 82% seen once. Specimen: tumor tissue from primary liver carcinoma. Receptors were obtained from a man aged 35-49 years with primary liver carcinoma and hepatitis B virus infection.

On this clonotype: The CDR3 end shows no conserved phenylalanine or tryptophan, and so a read error is likely. V is TRBV12-3 or TRBV12-4 and J is TRBJ2-7; D ambiguous. The V end lost 5 bases, the J end lost 4 bases, and 9 bases lay between the germline ends. The CDR3 loop spans 12 amino acids. CDR3 loop: CASSDGVYEQYI. For the CDR3, the DNA is TGTGCCAGCAGTGATGGGGTTTACGAGCAGTACATC.

For this clonotype: Mismatch with germline at one junction end may stem from a read error. CDR3 bases: TGTGCCAGTAGCTTGATAGCGGGAGCCGCCACAGATACGCAGTATTTT. It encodes CASSLIAGAATDTQYF. The chain recombines TRBV5-5 with TRBJ2-3; 9 nucleotides align to TRBD2. This CDR3 region has 16 residues. Germline-derived CDR1 and CDR2 are SGHKS and YYEKEE (reference sequence).

This clonotype was observed at least ten times. The chain uses TRBV29-1 and TRBJ2-1; 7 positions agree with TRBD2. Germline V lookup: CDR1 SQVTM, CDR2 ANQGSEA. V was pared by 3 bases and J by 4 bases, with 9 bases of the junction left unmatched. The CDR3 covers 15 residues. The CDR3 sequence is CSVDVSWGGYNEQFF. The CDR3 nucleotides are TGCAGCGTTGATGTGAGTTGGGGGGGATACAATGAGCAGTTCTTC.

This clonotype has only one observation. This sequence may be a read error, since a much larger clone differs from it by one base. Likely a read error: the CDR3 ends without its conserved phenylalanine or tryptophan. The chain uses TRBV5-1 and TRBJ2-1; D not resolved. The V gene lost 0 bases and the J gene lost 4 bases, with 8 bases spanning the gap. This CDR3 spans 14 amino acids. Germline V gene data show CDR1 as SGHRS and CDR2 as YFSETQ. The CDR3 region has the DNA TGCGCCAGCAGCTTGGGGGCGGATTACAATGAGCAGTTCTTA. Its protein product is CASSLGADYNEQFL.